This is a list of T cell receptor beta chains from one sample in a study of regulatory T cells in long-lasting Graves disease. TCRdb reprocessed the multiplex PCR reads with MiXCR, giving one entry per CDR3 protein. The table records around 470,000 distinct CDR3 sequences, around 13% of them present only once. This sample was also put to use in a study of T cells in Graves' hyperthyroidism and ophthalmopathy.

Here the sequenced sample was peripheral blood mononuclear cells (PBMCs), taken at new diagnosis, from a patient treated with antithyroid drugs. Source of these receptors: a woman in her fifties or sixties with Graves disease. The CDR3 runs from the conserved cysteine through the conserved F or W. Each record gives: V gene, J gene, D gene, clone size, CDR3 protein. A D gene is named only where the DNA matches it firmly. Clone size is shown for a subset of rows, as once, few, many or a class of expanded clone.

TRBV11-2	TRBJ2-5	-	many	CASSRLLVGQETQYF
TRBV19	TRBJ1-1	-	many	CASTRDLNTEAFF
TRBV5-6	TRBJ2-1	-	many	CASSSTYPGYEQFF
TRBV20-1	TRBJ2-1	-	many	CSARDGGNEQFF
TRBV2	TRBJ2-3	-	many	CASRTRTSTDTQYF
TRBV7-3	TRBJ2-7	-	few	CASSLDRRYEQYF
TRBV28	TRBJ1-2	-	few	CASSTPGVGYTF
TRBV5-1	TRBJ2-3	-	-	CASSLAETTDTQYF
TRBV5-6	TRBJ2-2	TRBD2	few	CASSDLAGGNTGELFF
TRBV30	TRBJ2-5	TRBD2	-	CASAIGWLAGGETQYF
TRBV5-1	TRBJ2-7	TRBD2	few	CASSLDLAGGREQYF
TRBV29-1	TRBJ1-4	-	many	CSVFGSNNEKLFF
TRBV7-6	TRBJ1-2	TRBD1	few	CASSKGQGDGYTF
TRBV29-1	TRBJ2-2	TRBD2	many	CSVEDPGLAGAGELFF
TRBV28	TRBJ2-1	TRBD2	-	CASSPPGPSGRPNEQFF
TRBV27	TRBJ2-3	-	many	CASSLYPAGTQYF
TRBV7-8	TRBJ2-7	TRBD1	many	CASSRGRGTGDDEQYF
TRBV12-3/TRBV12-4	TRBJ2-3	TRBD2	many	CASSLWGPSGLTDTQYF
TRBV6-2/TRBV6-3	TRBJ2-7	-	few	CASSYSGEYEQYF
TRBV9	TRBJ2-2	-	few	CASRELNTGELFF
TRBV5-1	TRBJ2-3	-	many	CASSEGPIRRVSQYF
TRBV11-1	TRBJ1-1	TRBD1	many	CASSRWTGTPEAFF
TRBV18	TRBJ2-7	-	-	CASSPLQGGDEQYF
TRBV7-9	TRBJ2-7	TRBD2	many	CASSPLAGGPGEQYF
TRBV6-1	TRBJ1-1	TRBD1	-	CASRNRGNTEAFF
TRBV2	TRBJ1-5	-	many	CASGDRAADQPQHF
TRBV7-9	TRBJ2-3	TRBD1	many	CASSLGTGMLDTQYF
TRBV7-2	TRBJ2-7	-	-	CASSLGVGGPYEQYF
TRBV19	TRBJ2-7	TRBD1	-	CASSRGSGTGVYEQYF
TRBV7-3	TRBJ2-1	TRBD2	-	CASSRTSGGEQFF
TRBV5-5	TRBJ1-1	-	-	CASSLDVRRNTEAFF
TRBV6-5	TRBJ1-1	TRBD1	many	CASSYSGQGGSEAFF
TRBV5-4	TRBJ2-1	-	-	CASSLTASSYNEQFF
TRBV13	TRBJ2-7	TRBD1	few	CASSTGEGTYEQYF
TRBV6-1	TRBJ2-4	TRBD1	many	CASTTGQGGNIQYF
TRBV3-1	TRBJ1-2	-	-	CASSQDPGSGGYTF
TRBV2	TRBJ1-5	-	many	CASMDSNQPQHF
TRBV28	TRBJ1-1	-	many	CASSRWTELNTEAFF
TRBV20-1	TRBJ2-7	TRBD2	many	CSANPSGVRGEQYF
TRBV20-1	TRBJ2-6	-	many	CSARDPRSLTGANVLTF
TRBV18	TRBJ1-3	TRBD1	many	CASSPGQPGNTIYF
TRBV19	TRBJ2-2	-	few	CASSMYQNTGELFF
TRBV6-5	TRBJ2-5	-	many	CASSSPVQETQYF
TRBV20-1	TRBJ2-3	TRBD2	many	CSARARLAGSGAGTDTQYF
TRBV13	TRBJ2-3	TRBD2	many	CASSLGALAETSTDTQYF
TRBV5-1	TRBJ1-2	TRBD1	many	CASSWGQDYGYTF
TRBV27	TRBJ2-3	-	many	CASSSLLGGSTDTQYF
TRBV27	TRBJ2-1	TRBD2	many	CASSLVGTRNNEQFF
TRBV18	TRBJ2-7	TRBD2	-	CASSPPGLAPFEQYF
TRBV11-1	TRBJ2-5	TRBD2	many	CASSLIQREIETQYF